Reported below is one T cell receptor (beta chain). Original processing methods: Nucleated cell counts were estimated from reference gene primer amplification. Only in-frame clones appear in the TCRdb table, and some are missing; sequencing was by immunoSEQ multiplex PCR. Clone size and the V and J calls come from that table; the DNA yielded D and trimming. In the table there are about 190,000 clones, about 89% of which are singletons. The data are from a study of blood T cell repertoires in COVID-19. Turning to the study itself: Material from acute and convalescent COVID-19 was sourced from the United States, Italy and Spain.

CDR3 length: 17 residues. The sequence was collected from a man aged 35 to 55 with acute or convalescent COVID-19. Sample: peripheral blood. The gene calls are TRBV21-1 and TRBJ1-6; TRBD1, as called in the table, went unchecked against the DNA. TRBV21-1 is tagged as a pseudogene. The CDR3 DNA reads TGTGCCAGCAGCAAACGCTACTACGCACAGGGACATCCAGCCCTCCACTTT. Its translation: CASSKRYYAQGHPALHF.